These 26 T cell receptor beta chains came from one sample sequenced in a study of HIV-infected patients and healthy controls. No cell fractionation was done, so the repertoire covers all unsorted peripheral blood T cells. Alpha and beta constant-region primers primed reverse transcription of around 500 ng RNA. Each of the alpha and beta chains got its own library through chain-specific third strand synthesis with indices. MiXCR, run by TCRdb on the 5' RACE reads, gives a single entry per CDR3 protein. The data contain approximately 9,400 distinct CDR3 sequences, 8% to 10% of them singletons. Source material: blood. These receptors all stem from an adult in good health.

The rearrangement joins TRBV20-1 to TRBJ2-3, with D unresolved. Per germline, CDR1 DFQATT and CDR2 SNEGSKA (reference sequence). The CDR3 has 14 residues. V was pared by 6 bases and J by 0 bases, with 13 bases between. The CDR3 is CSAPRTSSTDTQYF. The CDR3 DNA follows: TGCAGTGCCCCACGTACTTCTAGCACAGATACGCAGTATTTT.

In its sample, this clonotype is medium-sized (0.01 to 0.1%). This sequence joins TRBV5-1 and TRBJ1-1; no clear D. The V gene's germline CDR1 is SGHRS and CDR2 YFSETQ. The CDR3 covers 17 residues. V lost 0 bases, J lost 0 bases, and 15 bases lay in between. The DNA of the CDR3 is TGCGCCAGCAGCTTGGAAGTTAATGCAGCTATGAACACTGAAGCTTTCTTT. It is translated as CASSLEVNAAMNTEAFF. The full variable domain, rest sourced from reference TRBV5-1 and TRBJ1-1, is KAGVTQTPRYLIKTRGQQVTLSCSPISGHRSVSWYQQTPGQGLQFLFEYFSETQRNKGNFPGRFSGRQFSNSRSEMNVSTLELGDSALYLCASSLEVNAAMNTEAFFGQGTRLTVV.

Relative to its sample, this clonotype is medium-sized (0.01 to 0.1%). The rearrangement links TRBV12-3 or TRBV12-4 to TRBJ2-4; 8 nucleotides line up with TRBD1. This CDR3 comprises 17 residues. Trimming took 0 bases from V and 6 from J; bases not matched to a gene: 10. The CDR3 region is CASSLATGARLRNIQYF. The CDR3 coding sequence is TGTGCCAGCAGTTTAGCGACAGGGGCAAGACTGAGAAACATTCAGTACTTC.

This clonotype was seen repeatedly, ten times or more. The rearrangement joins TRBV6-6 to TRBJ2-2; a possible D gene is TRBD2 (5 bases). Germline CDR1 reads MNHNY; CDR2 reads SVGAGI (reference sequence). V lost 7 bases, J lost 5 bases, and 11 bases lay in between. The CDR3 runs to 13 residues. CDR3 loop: CASTWTWTGELFF. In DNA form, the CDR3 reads TGTGCCAGCACCTGGACTTGGACCGGGGAGCTGTTTTTT.

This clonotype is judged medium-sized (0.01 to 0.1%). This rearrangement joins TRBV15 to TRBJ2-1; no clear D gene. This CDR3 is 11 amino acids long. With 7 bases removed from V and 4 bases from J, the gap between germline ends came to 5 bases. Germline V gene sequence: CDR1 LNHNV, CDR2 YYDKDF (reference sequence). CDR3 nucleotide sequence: TGTGCCACCACTGAATACAATGAGCAGTTCTTC. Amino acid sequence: CATTEYNEQFF.

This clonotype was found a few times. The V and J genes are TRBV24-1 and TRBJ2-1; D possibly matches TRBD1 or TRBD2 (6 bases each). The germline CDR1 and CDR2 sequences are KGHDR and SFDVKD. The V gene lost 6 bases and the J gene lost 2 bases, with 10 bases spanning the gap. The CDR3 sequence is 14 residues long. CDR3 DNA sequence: TGTGCCACCAGTAAGGAGGGGGCCTACAATGAGCAGTTCTTC. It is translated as CATSKEGAYNEQFF.

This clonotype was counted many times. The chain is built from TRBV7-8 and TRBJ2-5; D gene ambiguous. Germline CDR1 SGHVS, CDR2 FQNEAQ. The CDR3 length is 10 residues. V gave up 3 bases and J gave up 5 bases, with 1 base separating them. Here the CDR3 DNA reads TGTGCCAGCAGCTTGGAGACCCAGTACTTC. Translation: CASSLETQYF.

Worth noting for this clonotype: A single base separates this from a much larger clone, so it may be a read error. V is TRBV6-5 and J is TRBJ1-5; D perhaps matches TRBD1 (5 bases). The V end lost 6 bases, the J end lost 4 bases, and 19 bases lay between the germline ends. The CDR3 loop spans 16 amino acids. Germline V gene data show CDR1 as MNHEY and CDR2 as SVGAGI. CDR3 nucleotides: TGTGCCAGCAGCCGAGCTCCGTGGGGGACGAATCAGCCCCAGCATTTT. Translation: CASSRAPWGTNQPQHF.

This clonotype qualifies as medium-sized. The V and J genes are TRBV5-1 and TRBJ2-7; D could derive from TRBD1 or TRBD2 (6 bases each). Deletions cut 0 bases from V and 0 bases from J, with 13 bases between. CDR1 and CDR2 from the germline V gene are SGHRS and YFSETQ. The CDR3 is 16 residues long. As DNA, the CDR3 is TGCGCCAGCAGCTTGGTCGGGGGCCCAAGCTCCTACGAGCAGTACTTC. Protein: CASSLVGGPSSYEQYF. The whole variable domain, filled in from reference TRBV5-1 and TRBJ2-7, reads KAGVTQTPRYLIKTRGQQVTLSCSPISGHRSVSWYQQTPGQGLQFLFEYFSETQRNKGNFPGRFSGRQFSNSRSEMNVSTLELGDSALYLCASSLVGGPSSYEQYFGPGTRLTVT.

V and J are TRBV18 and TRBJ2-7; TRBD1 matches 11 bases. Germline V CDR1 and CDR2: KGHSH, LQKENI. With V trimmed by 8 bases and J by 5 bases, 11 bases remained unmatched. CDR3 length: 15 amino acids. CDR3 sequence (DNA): TGTGCCAGCCTGCCGGACAGGGGGCCAGTCAACGAGCAGTACTTC. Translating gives CASLPDRGPVNEQYF.

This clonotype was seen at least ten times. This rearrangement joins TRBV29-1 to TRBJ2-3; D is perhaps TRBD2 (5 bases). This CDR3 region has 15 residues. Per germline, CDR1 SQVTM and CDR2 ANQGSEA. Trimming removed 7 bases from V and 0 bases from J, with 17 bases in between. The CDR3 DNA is TGCAGCGCCCGATATGGGGAGTCGAGCACAGATACGCAGTATTTT. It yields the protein CSARYGESSTDTQYF.

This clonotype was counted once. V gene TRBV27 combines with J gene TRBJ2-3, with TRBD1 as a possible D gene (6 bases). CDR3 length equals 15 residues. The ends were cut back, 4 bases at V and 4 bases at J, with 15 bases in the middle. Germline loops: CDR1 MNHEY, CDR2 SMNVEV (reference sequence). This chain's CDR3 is CASSYSRQDADTQYF. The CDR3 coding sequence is TGTGCCAGCAGTTACTCCCGACAGGACGCAGATACGCAGTATTTT.

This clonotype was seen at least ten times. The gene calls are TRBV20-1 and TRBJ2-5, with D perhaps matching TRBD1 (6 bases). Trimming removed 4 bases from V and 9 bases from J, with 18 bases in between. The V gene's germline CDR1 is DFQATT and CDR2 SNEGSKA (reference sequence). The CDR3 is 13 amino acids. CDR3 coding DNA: TGCAGTGCTAACGGACAGTTAAAGGTTCCCCAGTACTTC. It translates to CSANGQLKVPQYF.

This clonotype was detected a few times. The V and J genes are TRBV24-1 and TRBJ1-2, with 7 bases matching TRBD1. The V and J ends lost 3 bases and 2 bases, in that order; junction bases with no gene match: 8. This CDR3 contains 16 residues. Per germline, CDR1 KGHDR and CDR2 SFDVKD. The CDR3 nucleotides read TGTGCCACCAGTGATGGCTCCGGGACAGTCAACTATGGCTACACCTTC. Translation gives CATSDGSGTVNYGYTF.

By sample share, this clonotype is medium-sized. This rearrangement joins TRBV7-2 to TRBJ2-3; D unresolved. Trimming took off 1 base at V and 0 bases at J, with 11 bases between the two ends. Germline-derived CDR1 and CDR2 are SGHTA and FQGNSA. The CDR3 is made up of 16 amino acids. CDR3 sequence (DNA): TGTGCCAGCAGCTTAGTCTTGGGCTCTAGCACAGATACGCAGTATTTT. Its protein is CASSLVLGSSTDTQYF.

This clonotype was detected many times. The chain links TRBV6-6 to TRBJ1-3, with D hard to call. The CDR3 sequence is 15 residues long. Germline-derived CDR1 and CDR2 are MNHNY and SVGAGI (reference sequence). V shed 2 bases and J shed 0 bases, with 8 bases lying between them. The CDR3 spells CASSYIPSSGNTIYF. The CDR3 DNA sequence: TGTGCCAGCAGTTACATTCCGAGCTCTGGAAACACCATATATTTT.

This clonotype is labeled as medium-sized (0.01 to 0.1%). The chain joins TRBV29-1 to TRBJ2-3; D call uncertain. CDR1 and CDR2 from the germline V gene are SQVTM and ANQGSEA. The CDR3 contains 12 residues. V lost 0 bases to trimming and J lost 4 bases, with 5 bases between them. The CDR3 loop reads CSVEDRADTQYF. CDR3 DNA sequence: TGCAGCGTTGAAGATAGGGCAGATACGCAGTATTTT.

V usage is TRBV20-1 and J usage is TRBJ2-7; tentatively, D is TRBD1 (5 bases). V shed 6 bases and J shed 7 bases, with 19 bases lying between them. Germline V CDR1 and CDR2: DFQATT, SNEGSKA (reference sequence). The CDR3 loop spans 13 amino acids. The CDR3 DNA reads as TGCAGTGCCTGGTCAGGGCAGGGTAATGAGCAGTACTTC. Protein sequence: CSAWSGQGNEQYF.

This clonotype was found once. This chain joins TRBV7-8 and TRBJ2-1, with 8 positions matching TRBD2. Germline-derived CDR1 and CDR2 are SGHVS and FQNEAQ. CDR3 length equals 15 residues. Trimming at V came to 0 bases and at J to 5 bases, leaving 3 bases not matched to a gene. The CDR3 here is CASSLAPGGHNEQFF. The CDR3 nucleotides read TGTGCCAGCAGCTTAGCCCCGGGGGGGCACAATGAGCAGTTCTTC.

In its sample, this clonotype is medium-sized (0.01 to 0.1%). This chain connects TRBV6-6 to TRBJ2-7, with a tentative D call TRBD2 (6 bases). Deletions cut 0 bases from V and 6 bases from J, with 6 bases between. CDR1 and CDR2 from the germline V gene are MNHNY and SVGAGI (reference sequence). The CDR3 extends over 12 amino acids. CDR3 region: CASSYSGGEQYF. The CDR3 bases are TGTGCCAGCAGTTACTCGGGAGGCGAGCAGTACTTC.

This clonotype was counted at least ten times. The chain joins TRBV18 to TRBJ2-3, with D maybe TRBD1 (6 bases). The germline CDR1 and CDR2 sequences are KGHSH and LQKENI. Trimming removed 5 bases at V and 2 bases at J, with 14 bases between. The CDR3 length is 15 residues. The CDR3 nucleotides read TGTGCCAGCTCAAGAGACAGGAGGAACACAGATACGCAGTATTTT. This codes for CASSRDRRNTDTQYF. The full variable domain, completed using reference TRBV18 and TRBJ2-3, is NAGVMQNPRHLVRRRGQEARLRCSPMKGHSHVYWYRQLPEEGLKFMVYLQKENIIDESGMPKERFSAEFPKEGPSILRIQQVVRGDSAAYFCASSRDRRNTDTQYFGPGTRLTVL.

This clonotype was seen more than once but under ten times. For the CDR3, the DNA is TGTGCCAGCAGCCTCCAGAGAGCGGGTTCATCTATAGAGCAGTTCTTC. Protein: CASSLQRAGSSIEQFF. V usage is TRBV6-2 or TRBV6-3 and J usage is TRBJ2-1; tentative D call: TRBD2 (6 bases). Germline V gene sequence: CDR1 MNHEY, CDR2 SVGEGT. V lost 6 bases and J 10 bases, leaving 25 bases between the germline ends. The CDR3 length is 16 residues.

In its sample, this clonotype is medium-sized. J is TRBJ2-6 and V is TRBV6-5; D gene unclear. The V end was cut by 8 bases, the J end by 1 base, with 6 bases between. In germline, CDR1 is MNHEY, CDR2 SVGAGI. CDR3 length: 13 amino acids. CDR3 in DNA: TGTGCCAGCTCACGGTCTGGGGCCAACGTCCTGACTTTC. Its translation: CASSRSGANVLTF.

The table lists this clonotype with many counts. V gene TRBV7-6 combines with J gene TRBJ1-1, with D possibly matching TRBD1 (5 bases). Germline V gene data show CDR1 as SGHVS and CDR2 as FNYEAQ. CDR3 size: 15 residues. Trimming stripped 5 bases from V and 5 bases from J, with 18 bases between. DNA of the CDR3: TGTGCCAGCAGCCCGGTGGGCGGACGGGGGACTGAAGCTTTCTTT. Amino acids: CASSPVGGRGTEAFF.

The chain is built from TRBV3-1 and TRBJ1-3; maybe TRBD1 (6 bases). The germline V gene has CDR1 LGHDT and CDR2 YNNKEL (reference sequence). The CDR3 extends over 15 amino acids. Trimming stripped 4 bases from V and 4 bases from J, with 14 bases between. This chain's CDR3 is CASSPTPGVGNTIYF. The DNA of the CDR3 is TGTGCCAGCAGCCCTACCCCAGGGGTGGGAAACACCATATATTTT.

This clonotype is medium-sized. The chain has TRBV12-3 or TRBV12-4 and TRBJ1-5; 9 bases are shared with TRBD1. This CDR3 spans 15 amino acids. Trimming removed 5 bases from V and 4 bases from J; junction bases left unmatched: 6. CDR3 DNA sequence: TGTGCCAGCAGTCGTGACAGGGGGGTAAATCAGCCCCAGCATTTT. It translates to CASSRDRGVNQPQHF.